The 21 T cell receptor beta chains reported below all come from one sample, sequenced in a study of blood T cell repertoires in COVID-19. Profiled with immunoSEQ multiplex PCR; TCRdb holds only in-frame clones, not every one. Altogether roughly 300,000 clones are present, 65% to 90% being singletons, with the ten largest covering around 4.4%. The sequenced sample was PBMCs or T cells enriched from blood (not recorded which). These receptors were taken from a woman aged 40 to 55 with acute COVID-19.

The chain combines TRBV4-1 with TRBJ2-1; 10 bases align to TRBD2. V gave up 6 bases and J gave up 7 bases; unmatched junction bases: 9. CDR3 length: 15 residues. Germline CDR1 reads MGHRA; CDR2 reads YSYEKL. Here the CDR3 DNA reads TGCGCCAGCAGTTTTTCCGGGACTAGCGAAAATGAGCAGTTCTTC. Translating it yields CASSFSGTSENEQFF.

The chain recombines TRBV7-2 with TRBJ2-1, with D perhaps TRBD1 (5 bases). Germline loops: CDR1 SGHTA, CDR2 FQGNSA. V gave up 5 bases and J gave up 4 bases, with 18 bases separating them. This CDR3 has 16 amino acids. The CDR3 reads CASSRQLFDSYNEQFF. CDR3 nucleotides: TGTGCCAGCAGCCGTCAACTCTTCGACAGTTACAATGAGCAGTTCTTC.

This clone was seen only a few times. The chain joins TRBV3-1 (or the pseudogene TRBV3-2) to TRBJ1-4; 9 positions match TRBD1. With V trimmed by 5 bases and J by 0 bases, 4 bases remained unmatched. Germline values: CDR1 LGHDT, CDR2 YNNKEL (reference sequence). This CDR3 has 16 residues. The CDR3 sequence: CASSWGQGTTNEKLFF. The CDR3 DNA sequence: TGTGCCAGCAGCTGGGGACAGGGAACAACTAATGAAAAACTGTTTTTT.

The chain is built from TRBV7-6 and TRBJ2-1; 12 bases are shared with TRBD2. CDR1 is SGHVS, CDR2 FNYEAQ, per germline. The CDR3 covers 16 residues. V shed 6 bases, J shed 7 bases, and the junction held 10 bases outside the gene matches. CDR3 region: CASSPRTSGKINEQFF. The CDR3 nucleotides read TGTGCCAGCAGTCCACGGACTAGCGGGAAAATTAATGAGCAGTTCTTC.

This clone was seen only a few times. V and J are TRBV3-1 (or the pseudogene TRBV3-2) and TRBJ1-5, with D perhaps TRBD1 (6 bases). The germline V gene encodes CDR1 LGHDT and CDR2 YNNKEL (reference sequence). The CDR3 spans 15 residues. V was pared by 5 bases and J by 3 bases, with 14 bases between. DNA for the CDR3: TGTGCCAGCAGCGAAGGGGGGGGGCACAATCAGCCCCAGCATTTT. This gives the protein CASSEGGGHNQPQHF.

The chain has TRBV14 and TRBJ2-2; the match to TRBD1 covers 7 bases. V gave up 2 bases and J gave up 7 bases; unmatched junction bases: 13. CDR1 SGHDN and CDR2 FVKESK come from the germline V gene. The CDR3 is made up of 17 amino acids. CDR3 sequence reads: CASSQPGVGTASGELFF. The CDR3 DNA reads as TGTGCCAGCAGCCAACCCGGGGTAGGGACAGCGAGCGGGGAGCTGTTTTTT.

The genes are TRBV6-2 or TRBV6-3 and TRBJ2-4; 14 positions match TRBD2. The CDR3 covers 16 residues. The ends lost 5 bases at V and 6 bases at J; junction bases unmatched: 6. Germline V lookup: CDR1 MNHEY, CDR2 SVGEGT. The CDR3 loop reads CASSVPGLAGGNIQYF. DNA for the CDR3: TGTGCCAGCAGTGTGCCCGGACTAGCGGGGGGAAACATTCAGTACTTC.

The rearrangement uses TRBV3-1 (or the pseudogene TRBV3-2) and TRBJ2-3, with 11 bases identical to TRBD2. This CDR3 is 13 amino acids long. The germline CDR1 and CDR2 sequences are LGHDT and YNNKEL (reference sequence). V shed 4 bases and J 9 bases; nucleotides not matched to a gene: 3. CDR3 coding DNA: TGTGCCAGCAGCCCTCGGACTAGCGGGACGCAGTATTTT. Protein product: CASSPRTSGTQYF.

The chain carries TRBV4-3 and TRBJ2-2, with D tentatively TRBD1 (6 bases). Germline-derived CDR1 and CDR2 are LGHNA and YSLEER. Deletions cut 0 bases from V and 9 bases from J, with 11 bases between. The CDR3 consists of 14 residues. This CDR3 reads CASSQDQGPRELFF. The CDR3 DNA is TGCGCCAGCAGCCAAGATCAGGGGCCCCGGGAGCTGTTTTTT.

This clone is a singleton in its sample. The chain carries TRBV3-1 (or the pseudogene TRBV3-2) and TRBJ1-2; 8 positions agree with TRBD1. Germline CDR1 and CDR2: LGHDT and YNNKEL (reference sequence). The V and J ends lost 5 bases and 8 bases, in that order; junction bases with no gene match: 7. The CDR3 length is 13 residues. In DNA form, the CDR3 reads TGTGCCAGCAGCTTCGGACAGGGACAAGGCTACACCTTC. Translation: CASSFGQGQGYTF.

V usage is TRBV5-5 and J usage is TRBJ2-7; D is perhaps TRBD1 (6 bases). The CDR3 spans 15 residues. CDR1 and CDR2 from the germline V gene are SGHKS and YYEKEE (reference sequence). V gave up 0 bases and J gave up 3 bases, with 13 bases separating them. The CDR3 coding sequence is TGTGCCAGCAGCTTGGGAGGTCAGGGGTACTACGAGCAGTACTTC. This translates into CASSLGGQGYYEQYF.

The chain combines TRBV4-2 with TRBJ1-2; D might be TRBD1 (5 bases). The CDR3 sequence is 14 residues long. Germline CDR1 reads LGHNA; CDR2 reads YNFKEQ. Trimming left V 1 base short and J 1 base short, with 7 bases between. This CDR3 reads CASSQVDNNYGYTF. In nucleotides, the CDR3 is TGTGCCAGCAGCCAAGTGGACAATAACTATGGCTACACCTTC.

This clone was observed once. V is TRBV19 and J is TRBJ1-5; no clear D gene. The germline V gene has CDR1 LNHDA and CDR2 SQIVND (reference sequence). Trimming removed 1 base at V and 0 bases at J, with 16 bases between. CDR3 length: 18 amino acids. CDR3 in amino acids: CASSIVLLALSSNQPQHF. CDR3 bases: TGTGCCAGTAGTATAGTTCTTTTAGCCCTCTCTAGCAATCAGCCCCAGCATTTT.

The gene calls are TRBV7-2 and TRBJ1-3; D not certain. Deletions cut 1 base from V and 4 bases from J, with 11 bases between. Germline CDR1 reads SGHTA; CDR2 reads FQGNSA. The CDR3 sequence is 15 residues long. The CDR3 spells CASSLGPVPGNTIYF. The DNA for the CDR3 is TGTGCCAGCAGCTTAGGGCCCGTTCCGGGAAACACCATATATTTT.

The CDR3 loop reads CASSPRTSGNEQFF. In DNA form, the CDR3 reads TGTGCCAGCAGCCCACGGACATCCGGAAATGAGCAGTTCTTC. The rearrangement links TRBV3-1 (or the pseudogene TRBV3-2) to TRBJ2-1, with D perhaps TRBD1 (5 bases). With 4 bases removed from V and 7 bases from J, the gap between germline ends came to 14 bases. The germline gives CDR1 LGHDT, CDR2 YNNKEL (reference sequence). The CDR3 has 14 amino acids.

About this clone: Additional DNA sequences in this sample encode the identical CDR3. The V call is TRBV6-2 or TRBV6-3, the J call TRBJ1-5; TRBD1 aligns across 7 bases. The CDR3 loop spans 13 amino acids. Trimming cost V 5 bases and J 5 bases; bases outside gene matches: 3. Germline assignment: CDR1 MNHEY and CDR2 SVGEGT. The CDR3: CASSLQGDQPQHF. The CDR3 DNA reads TGTGCCAGCAGTCTCCAGGGGGATCAGCCCCAGCATTTT.

This clone has just a few counts. This chain connects TRBV14 to TRBJ1-1; D call uncertain. CDR3 length: 14 amino acids. Deletions cut 3 bases from V and 7 bases from J, with 15 bases between. Looked up from germline, CDR1 is SGHDN and CDR2 is FVKESK. The CDR3 bases are TGTGCCAGCAGCCAGGCTATCAGGCCAGGTGAAGCTTTCTTT. Translating it yields CASSQAIRPGEAFF.

This chain connects TRBV7-9 to TRBJ1-5; 7 positions match TRBD1. Per the germline V gene, CDR1 is SEHNR and CDR2 is FQNEAQ (reference sequence). The V and J ends lost 1 base and 7 bases, in that order; junction bases with no gene match: 7. The CDR3 is 15 residues long. The CDR3 loop reads CASSLGQGGWQPQHF. The DNA for the CDR3 is TGTGCCAGCAGCTTAGGACAGGGTGGTTGGCAGCCCCAGCATTTT.

V gene TRBV6-5 combines with J gene TRBJ1-1, with 11 bases aligning to TRBD1. V was clipped by 8 bases and J by 4 bases; unmatched bases: 9. Germline V gene data show CDR1 as MNHEY and CDR2 as SVGAGI. The CDR3 runs to 15 residues. The CDR3 DNA reads TGTGCCAGCTGCCGGGACAGGGGGTTTGGCACTGAAGCTTTCTTT. Translating it yields CASCRDRGFGTEAFF.

V gene TRBV18 combines with J gene TRBJ1-6; 8 positions match TRBD1. J was trimmed by 8 bases and V by 3 bases; bases with no gene match: 12. CDR1 KGHSH and CDR2 LQKENI come from the germline V gene. The length of the CDR3 is 17 residues. In nucleotides, the CDR3 is TGTGCCAGCTCACCTCTAACAGGACAGGGAGGCGATTCACCCCTCCACTTT. This sequence encodes CASSPLTGQGGDSPLHF. Complete variable domain (other parts from reference TRBV18 and TRBJ1-6): NAGVMQNPRHLVRRRGQEARLRCSPMKGHSHVYWYRQLPEEGLKFMVYLQKENIIDESGMPKERFSAEFPKEGPSILRIQQVVRGDSAAYFCASSPLTGQGGDSPLHFGNGTRLTVT.

The V and J genes are TRBV11-2 and TRBJ2-5; 7 bases fit TRBD2. V lost 5 bases and J lost 6; bases outside the gene matches: 18. CDR3 length: 17 amino acids. CDR1 and CDR2 from the germline V gene are SGHAT and FQNNGV. The CDR3 coding sequence is TGTGCCAGCAGCCACCTGATACCGGGACTACTAGTCCAGACCCAGTACTTC. Its translation: CASSHLIPGLLVQTQYF.